This T cell receptor beta chain was observed in a study of T cell responses to AZD1222 COVID-19 vaccine. Study results and limitations: Recipients of AZD1222 seropositive at baseline numbered only 5 or 6. Sampling captured repertoires only after the peak T cell response. Reports indicate that nearly half of spike-specific TCRs are directed at unmutated variant regions. Clonal diversity was possibly underestimated, and the donors were mostly white British, with more females.

About this clone: Its antigen is still unknown.

The CDR3 is 14 residues long. Per the germline V gene, CDR1 is MDHEN and CDR2 is SYDVKM. With 8 bases removed from V and 4 bases from J, the gap between germline ends came to 16 bases. The protocol was immunoSEQ multiplex PCR, while the TCRdb copy is restricted to in-frame clones and leaves out a portion. The sample has about 130,000 clones; 70% to 90% are singletons. This clonotype was sampled from an adult in good health. The J gene is TRBJ2-3, the V gene TRBV28; D remains unclear. Sequencing used peripheral blood, obtained on day 0 of AZD1222 vaccination. CDR3 sequence (DNA): TGTGCCAGCTCCCCCGGTCCGACTTCAGATACGCAGTATTTT. Translating it yields CASSPGPTSDTQYF.